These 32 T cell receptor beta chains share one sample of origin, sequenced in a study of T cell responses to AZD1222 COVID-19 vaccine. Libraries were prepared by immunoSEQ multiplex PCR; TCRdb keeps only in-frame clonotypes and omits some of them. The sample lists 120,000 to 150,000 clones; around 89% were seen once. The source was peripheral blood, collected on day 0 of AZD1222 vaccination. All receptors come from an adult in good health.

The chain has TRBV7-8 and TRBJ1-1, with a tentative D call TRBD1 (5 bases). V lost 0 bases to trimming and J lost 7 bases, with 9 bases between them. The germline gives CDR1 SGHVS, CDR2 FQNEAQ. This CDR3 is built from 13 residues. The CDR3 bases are TGTGCCAGCAGCTTAGCGCACAGGAATGAAGCTTTCTTT. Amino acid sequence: CASSLAHRNEAFF.

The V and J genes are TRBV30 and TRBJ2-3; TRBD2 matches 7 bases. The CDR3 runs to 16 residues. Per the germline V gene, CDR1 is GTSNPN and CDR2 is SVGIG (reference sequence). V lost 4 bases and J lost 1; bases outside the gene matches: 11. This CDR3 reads CAWMGGGIPGTDTQYF. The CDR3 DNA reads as TGTGCCTGGATGGGGGGAGGGATCCCTGGCACAGATACGCAGTATTTT.

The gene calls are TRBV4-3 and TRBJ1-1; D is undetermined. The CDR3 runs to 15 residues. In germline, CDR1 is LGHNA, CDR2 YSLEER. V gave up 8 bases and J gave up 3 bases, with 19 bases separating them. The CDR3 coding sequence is TGCGCCAGCTCCGAGACCCTGGGAGTTCACACTGAAGCTTTCTTT. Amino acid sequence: CASSETLGVHTEAFF.

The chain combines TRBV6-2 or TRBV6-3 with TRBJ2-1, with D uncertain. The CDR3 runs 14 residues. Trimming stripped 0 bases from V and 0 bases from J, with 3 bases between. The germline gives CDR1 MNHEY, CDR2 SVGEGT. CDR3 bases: TGTGCCAGCAGTTACTCTTACTCCTACAATGAGCAGTTCTTC. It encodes CASSYSYSYNEQFF.

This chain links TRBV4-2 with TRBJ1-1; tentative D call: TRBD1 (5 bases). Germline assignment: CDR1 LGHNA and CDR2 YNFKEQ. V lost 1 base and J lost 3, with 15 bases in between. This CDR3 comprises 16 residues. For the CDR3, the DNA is TGTGCCAGCAGCCAAGGCGGGGCGCGGGTAGACACTGAAGCTTTCTTT. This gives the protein CASSQGGARVDTEAFF.

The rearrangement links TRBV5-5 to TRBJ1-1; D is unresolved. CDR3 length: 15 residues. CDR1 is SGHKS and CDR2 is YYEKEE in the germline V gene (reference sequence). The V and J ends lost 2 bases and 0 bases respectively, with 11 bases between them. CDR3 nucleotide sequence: TGTGCCAGCAGCTTACCAGAGCGAATGAACACTGAAGCTTTCTTT. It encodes CASSLPERMNTEAFF.

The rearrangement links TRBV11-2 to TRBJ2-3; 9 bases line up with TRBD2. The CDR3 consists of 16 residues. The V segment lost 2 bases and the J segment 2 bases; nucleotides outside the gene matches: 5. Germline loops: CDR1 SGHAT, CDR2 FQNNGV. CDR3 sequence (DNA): TGTGCCAGCAGCTTAACGGCTAGCGGGGACACAGATACGCAGTATTTT. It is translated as CASSLTASGDTDTQYF.

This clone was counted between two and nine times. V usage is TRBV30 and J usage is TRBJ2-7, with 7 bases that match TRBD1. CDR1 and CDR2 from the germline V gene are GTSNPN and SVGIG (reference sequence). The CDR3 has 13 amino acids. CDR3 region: CVLVVTGTYEQYF. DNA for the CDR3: TGTGTCCTGGTAGTGACAGGGACCTACGAGCAGTACTTC.

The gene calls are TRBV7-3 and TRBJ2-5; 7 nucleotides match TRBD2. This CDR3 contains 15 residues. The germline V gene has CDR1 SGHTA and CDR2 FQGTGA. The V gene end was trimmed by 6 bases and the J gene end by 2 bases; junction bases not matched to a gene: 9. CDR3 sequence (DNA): TGTGCCAGCAGGAGTGGGGGGGTCGGTCAAGAGACCCAGTACTTC. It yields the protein CASRSGGVGQETQYF.

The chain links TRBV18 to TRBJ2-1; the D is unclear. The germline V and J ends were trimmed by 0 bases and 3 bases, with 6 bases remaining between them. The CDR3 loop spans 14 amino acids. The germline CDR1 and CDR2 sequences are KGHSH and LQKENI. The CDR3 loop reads CASSPPTLYNEQFF. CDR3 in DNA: TGTGCCAGCTCACCACCGACTCTCTACAATGAGCAGTTCTTC.

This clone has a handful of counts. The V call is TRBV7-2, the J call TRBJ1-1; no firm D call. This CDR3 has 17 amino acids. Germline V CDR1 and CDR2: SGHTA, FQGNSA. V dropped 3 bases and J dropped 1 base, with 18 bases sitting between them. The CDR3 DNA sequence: TGTGCCAGCAGCTTGTCCCCTTTTAGGTTTCCGAACACTGAAGCTTTCTTT. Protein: CASSLSPFRFPNTEAFF.

In DNA, the CDR3 is TGTGCCAGCAGCGTATTAACGGGTTACAATGAGCAGTTCTTC. This gives the protein CASSVLTGYNEQFF. This sequence joins TRBV9 and TRBJ2-1; D remains ambiguous. V was shortened by 1 base and J by 4 bases, with 9 bases between the two germline ends. Germline V gene lookup returns CDR1 SGDLS and CDR2 YYNGEE. The CDR3 runs to 14 residues.

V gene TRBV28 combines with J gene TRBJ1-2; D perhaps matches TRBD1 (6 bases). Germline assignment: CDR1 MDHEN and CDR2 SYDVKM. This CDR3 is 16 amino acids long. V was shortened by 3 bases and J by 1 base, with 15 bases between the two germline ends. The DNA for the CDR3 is TGTGCCAGCAGTTTGGCCCCACAGGGTGGTAACTATGGCTACACCTTC. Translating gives CASSLAPQGGNYGYTF.

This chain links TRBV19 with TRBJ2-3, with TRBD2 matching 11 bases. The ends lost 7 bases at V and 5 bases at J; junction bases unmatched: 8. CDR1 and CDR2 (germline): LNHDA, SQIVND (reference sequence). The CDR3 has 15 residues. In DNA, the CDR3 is TGTGCCAGTAAAGGAATAGCGGGGGGGCAAGATACGCAGTATTTT. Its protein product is CASKGIAGGQDTQYF.

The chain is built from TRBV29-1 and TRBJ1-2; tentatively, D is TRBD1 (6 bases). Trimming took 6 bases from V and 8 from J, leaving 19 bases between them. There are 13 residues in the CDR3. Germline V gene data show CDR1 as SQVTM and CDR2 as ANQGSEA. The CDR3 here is CSVPQGLSEGYTF. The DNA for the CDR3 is TGCAGCGTCCCACAGGGACTCTCGGAGGGCTACACCTTC.

The CDR3 region has the DNA TGTGCCAGCAGCTCTATGGTCATCAATCAGCCCCAGCATTTT. It codes for CASSSMVINQPQHF. The J gene is TRBJ1-5, the V gene TRBV7-3; D gene ambiguous. This CDR3 is built from 14 residues. The V gene lost 4 bases and the J gene lost 3 bases, with 10 bases spanning the gap. Per the germline V gene, CDR1 is SGHTA and CDR2 is FQGTGA.

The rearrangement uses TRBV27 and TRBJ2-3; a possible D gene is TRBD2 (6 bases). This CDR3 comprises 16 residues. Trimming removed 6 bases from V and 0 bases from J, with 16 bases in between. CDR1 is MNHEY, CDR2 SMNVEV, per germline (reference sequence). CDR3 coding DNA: TGTGCCAGCAGGCCCTCTCTGGGGACTAGCACAGATACGCAGTATTTT. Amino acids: CASRPSLGTSTDTQYF.

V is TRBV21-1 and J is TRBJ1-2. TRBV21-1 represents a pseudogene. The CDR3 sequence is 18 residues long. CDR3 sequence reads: CASSKSAPRAAANYGYTF. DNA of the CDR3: TGTGCCAGCAGCAAATCGGCCCCCCGGGCGGCAGCTAACTATGGCTACACCTTC.

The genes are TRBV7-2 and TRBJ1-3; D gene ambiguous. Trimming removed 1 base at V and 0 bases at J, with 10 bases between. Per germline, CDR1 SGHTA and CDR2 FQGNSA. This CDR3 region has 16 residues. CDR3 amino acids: CASSLVPGISGNTIYF. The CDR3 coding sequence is TGTGCCAGCAGCTTAGTTCCCGGAATCTCTGGAAACACCATATATTTT.

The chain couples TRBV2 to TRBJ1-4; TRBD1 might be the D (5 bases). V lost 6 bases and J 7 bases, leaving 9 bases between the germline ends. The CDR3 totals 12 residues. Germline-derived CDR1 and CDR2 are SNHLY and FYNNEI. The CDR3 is CASRDDSEKLFF. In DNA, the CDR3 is TGTGCCAGCAGAGATGACAGTGAAAAACTGTTTTTT.

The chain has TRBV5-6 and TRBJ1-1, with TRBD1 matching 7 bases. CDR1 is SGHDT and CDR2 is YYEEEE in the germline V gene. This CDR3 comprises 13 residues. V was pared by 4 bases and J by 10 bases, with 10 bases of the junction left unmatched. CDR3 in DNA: TGTGCCAGCAGCAAACGGACAGGTAGTTCAGCTTTCTTT. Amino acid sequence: CASSKRTGSSAFF.

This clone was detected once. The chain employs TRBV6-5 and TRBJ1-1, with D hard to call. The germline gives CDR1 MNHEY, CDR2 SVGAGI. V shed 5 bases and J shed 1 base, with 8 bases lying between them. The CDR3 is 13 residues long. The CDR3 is CASSRSENTEAFF. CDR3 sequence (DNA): TGTGCCAGCAGTCGGTCGGAGAACACTGAAGCTTTCTTT.

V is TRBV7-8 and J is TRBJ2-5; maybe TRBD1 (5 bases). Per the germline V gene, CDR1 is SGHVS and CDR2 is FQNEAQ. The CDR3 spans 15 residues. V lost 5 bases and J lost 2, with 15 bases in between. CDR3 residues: CASSPGHPSQETQYF. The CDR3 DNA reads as TGTGCCAGCAGCCCAGGACACCCCAGTCAAGAGACCCAGTACTTC.

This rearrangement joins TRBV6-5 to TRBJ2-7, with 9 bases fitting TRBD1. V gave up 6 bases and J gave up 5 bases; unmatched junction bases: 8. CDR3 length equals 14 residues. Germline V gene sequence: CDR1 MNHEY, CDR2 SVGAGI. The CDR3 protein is CASSPGTGFHEQYF. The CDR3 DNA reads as TGTGCCAGCAGCCCCGGGACAGGGTTCCACGAGCAGTACTTC.

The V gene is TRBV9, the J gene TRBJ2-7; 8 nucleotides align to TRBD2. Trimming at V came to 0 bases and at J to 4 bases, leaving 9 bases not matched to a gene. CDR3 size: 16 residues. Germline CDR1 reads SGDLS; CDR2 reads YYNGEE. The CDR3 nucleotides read TGTGCCAGCAGCGTAGAGGGTAGCGGGGCGGTATACGAGCAGTACTTC. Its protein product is CASSVEGSGAVYEQYF.

CDR3 loop: CAWSVGGGTGGASQPQHF. The CDR3 nucleotides read TGTGCCTGGAGTGTAGGGGGAGGGACAGGGGGAGCGAGTCAGCCCCAGCATTTT. V is TRBV30 and J is TRBJ1-5; 11 bases are shared with TRBD1. The ends lost 0 bases at V and 6 bases at J; junction bases unmatched: 13. Germline V lookup: CDR1 GTSNPN, CDR2 SVGIG (reference sequence). CDR3 size: 18 residues.

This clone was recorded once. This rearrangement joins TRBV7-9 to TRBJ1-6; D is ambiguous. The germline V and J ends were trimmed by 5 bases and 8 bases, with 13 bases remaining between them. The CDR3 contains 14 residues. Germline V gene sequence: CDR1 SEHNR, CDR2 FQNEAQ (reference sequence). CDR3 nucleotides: TGTGCCAGCAGCCACAATACCGTGGATTCACCCCTCCACTTT. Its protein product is CASSHNTVDSPLHF.

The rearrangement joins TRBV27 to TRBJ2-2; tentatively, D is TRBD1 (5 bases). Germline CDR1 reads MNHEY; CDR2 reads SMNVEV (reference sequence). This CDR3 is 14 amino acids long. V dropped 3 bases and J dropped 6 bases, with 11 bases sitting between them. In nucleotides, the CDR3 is TGTGCCAGCAGTTTCCAGGGCAGGGCCGGGGAGCTGTTTTTT. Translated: CASSFQGRAGELFF.

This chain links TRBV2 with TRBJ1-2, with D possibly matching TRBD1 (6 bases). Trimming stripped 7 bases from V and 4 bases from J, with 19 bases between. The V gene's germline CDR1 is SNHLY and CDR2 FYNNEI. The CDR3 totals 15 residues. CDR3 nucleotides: TGTGCCAGCACCTCAAAGGGGGTAGGGGTCTATGGCTACACCTTC. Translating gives CASTSKGVGVYGYTF. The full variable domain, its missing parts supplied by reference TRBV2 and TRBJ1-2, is EPEVTQTPSHQVTQMGQEVILRCVPISNHLYFYWYRQILGQKVEFLVSFYNNEISEKSEIFDDQFSVERPDGSNFTLKIRSTKLEDSAMYFCASTSKGVGVYGYTFGSGTRLTVV.

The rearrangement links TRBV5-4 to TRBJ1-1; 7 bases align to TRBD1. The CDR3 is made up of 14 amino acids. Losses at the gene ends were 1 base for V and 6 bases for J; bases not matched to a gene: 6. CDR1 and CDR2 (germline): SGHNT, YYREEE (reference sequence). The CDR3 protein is CASSLTGVRSEAFF. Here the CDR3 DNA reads TGTGCCAGCAGCTTGACAGGGGTAAGGTCTGAAGCTTTCTTT.

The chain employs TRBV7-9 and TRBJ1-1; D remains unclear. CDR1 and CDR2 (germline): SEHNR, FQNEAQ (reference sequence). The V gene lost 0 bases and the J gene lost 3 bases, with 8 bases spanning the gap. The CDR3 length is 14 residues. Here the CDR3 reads CASSLAPVDTEAFF. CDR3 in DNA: TGTGCCAGCAGCTTAGCGCCGGTAGACACTGAAGCTTTCTTT. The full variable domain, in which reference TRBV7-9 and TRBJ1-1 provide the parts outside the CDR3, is DTGVSQNPRHKITKRGQNVTFRCDPISEHNRLYWYRQTLGQGPEFLTYFQNEAQLEKSRLLSDRFSAERPKGSFSTLEIQRTEQGDSAMYLCASSLAPVDTEAFFGQGTRLTVV.

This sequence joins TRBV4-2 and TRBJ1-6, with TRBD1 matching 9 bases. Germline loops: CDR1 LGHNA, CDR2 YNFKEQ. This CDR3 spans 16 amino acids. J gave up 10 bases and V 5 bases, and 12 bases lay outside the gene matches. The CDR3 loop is CASSVAVGTGSSPLHF. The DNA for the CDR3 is TGTGCCAGCAGCGTTGCCGTAGGGACAGGGAGCTCACCCCTCCACTTT.